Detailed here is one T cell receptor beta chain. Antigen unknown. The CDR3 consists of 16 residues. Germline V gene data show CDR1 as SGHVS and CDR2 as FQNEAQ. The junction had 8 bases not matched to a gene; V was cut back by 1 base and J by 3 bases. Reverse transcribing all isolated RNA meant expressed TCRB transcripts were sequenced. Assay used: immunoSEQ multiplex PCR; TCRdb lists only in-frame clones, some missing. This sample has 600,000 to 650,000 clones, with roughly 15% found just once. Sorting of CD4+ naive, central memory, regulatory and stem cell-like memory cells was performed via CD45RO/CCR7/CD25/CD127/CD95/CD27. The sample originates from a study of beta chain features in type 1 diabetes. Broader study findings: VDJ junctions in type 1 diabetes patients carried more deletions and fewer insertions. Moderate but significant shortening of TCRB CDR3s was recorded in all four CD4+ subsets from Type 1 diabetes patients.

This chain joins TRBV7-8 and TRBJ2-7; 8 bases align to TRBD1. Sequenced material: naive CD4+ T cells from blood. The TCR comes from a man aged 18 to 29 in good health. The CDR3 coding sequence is TGTGCCAGCAGCTTAGAGGGGGACAGGAGATTCTACGAGCAGTACTTC. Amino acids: CASSLEGDRRFYEQYF.